This T cell receptor beta chain was recorded in a study of blood T cell repertoires in COVID-19. About the research overall: Spain, Italy and the United States supplied samples that represented acute and convalescent COVID-19.

Per the original data handling: For nucleated cells, counts were estimated from reference gene primer amplification. The protocol was immunoSEQ multiplex PCR, while the TCRdb copy is restricted to in-frame clones and leaves out a portion. For V, J and clone size, that table is used; D and trimming come from the DNA. This table has 25,000 to 35,000 clones, 85% appearing once. The length of the CDR3 is 13 residues. Germline CDR1 and CDR2: LGHDT and YNNKEL (reference sequence). V lost 8 bases to trimming and J lost 2 bases; unmatched junction nucleotides: 2. The sequenced sample was peripheral blood. V and J are TRBV3-1 (or the pseudogene TRBV3-2) and TRBJ2-7; 11 positions agree with TRBD1. The sequence was obtained from a human donor in a cohort sampled during active COVID-19. Written as DNA, the CDR3 is TGTGCCAGCGAGGGACAGGGGGCCTACGAGCAGTACTTC. The encoded protein is CASEGQGAYEQYF.